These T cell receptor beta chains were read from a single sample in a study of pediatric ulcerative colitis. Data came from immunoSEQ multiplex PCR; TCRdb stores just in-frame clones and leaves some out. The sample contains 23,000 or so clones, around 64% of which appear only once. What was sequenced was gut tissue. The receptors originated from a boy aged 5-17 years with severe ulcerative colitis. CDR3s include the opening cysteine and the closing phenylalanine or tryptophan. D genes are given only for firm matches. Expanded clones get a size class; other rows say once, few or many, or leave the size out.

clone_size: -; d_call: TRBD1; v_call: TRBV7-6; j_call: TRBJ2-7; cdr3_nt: TGTGCCAGCAGCCGACAGGGAGCAGGGACGTACGAGCAGTACTTC; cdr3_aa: CASSRQGAGTYEQYF
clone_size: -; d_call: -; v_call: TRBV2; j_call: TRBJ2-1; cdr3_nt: TGTGCCAGCAGAAACCAGCGTACCTCCTACAATGAGCAGTTCTTC; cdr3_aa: CASRNQRTSYNEQFF
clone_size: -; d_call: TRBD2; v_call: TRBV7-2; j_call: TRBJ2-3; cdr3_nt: TGTGCCAGCAGCCACAACTGGCGGGGGGCCTCCGGAGATACGCAGTATTTT; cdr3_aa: CASSHNWRGASGDTQYF
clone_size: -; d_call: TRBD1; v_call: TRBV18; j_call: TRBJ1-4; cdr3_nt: TGTGCCAGCTCATGGGACGGGACAGGGGGCGAAAAACTGTTTTTT; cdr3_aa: CASSWDGTGGEKLFF
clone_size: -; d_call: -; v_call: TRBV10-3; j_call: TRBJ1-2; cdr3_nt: TGTGCCACCAGGGGACGCGAGTTATCTGGCTACACCTTC; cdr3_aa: CATRGRELSGYTF
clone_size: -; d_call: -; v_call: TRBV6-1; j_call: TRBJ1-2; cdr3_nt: TGTGCCGCCCGGGGGCCCTCCCTGCGGTATGGCTACACCTTC; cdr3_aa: CAARGPSLRYGYTF
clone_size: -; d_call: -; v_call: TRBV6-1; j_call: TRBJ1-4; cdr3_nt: -; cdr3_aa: CASSESFLEMFVANEKLFF
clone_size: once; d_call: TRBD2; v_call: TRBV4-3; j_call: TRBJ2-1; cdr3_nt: TGCGCCAGCAGCCAAGATTTTAGGGGACTAATTAGCTCCTACAATGAGCAGTTCTTC; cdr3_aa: CASSQDFRGLISSYNEQFF
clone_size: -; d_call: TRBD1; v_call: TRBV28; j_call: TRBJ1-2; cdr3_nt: TGTGCCAGCAGTCGACAGGGGGTTGGCTATGGCTACACCTTC; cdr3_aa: CASSRQGVGYGYTF
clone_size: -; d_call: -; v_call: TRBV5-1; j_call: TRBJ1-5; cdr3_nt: TGCGCCAGCAGCTTAGGGGATAATCAGCCCCAGCATTTT; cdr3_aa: CASSLGDNQPQHF
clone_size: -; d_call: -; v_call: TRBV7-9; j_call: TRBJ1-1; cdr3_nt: TGTGCCAGCAGCTTGAACCTGGACACTGAAGCTTTCTTT; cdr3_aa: CASSLNLDTEAFF
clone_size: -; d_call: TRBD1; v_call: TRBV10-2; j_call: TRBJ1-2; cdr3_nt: TGCGCCAGCAGACGGGACAGCTATGGCTACACCTTC; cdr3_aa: CASRRDSYGYTF
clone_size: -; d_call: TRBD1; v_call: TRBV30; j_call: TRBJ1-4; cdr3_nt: TGTGCCTGGAGGGGACAGGGAAGGGGGCCTAATGAAAAACTGTTTTTT; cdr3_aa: CAWRGQGRGPNEKLFF
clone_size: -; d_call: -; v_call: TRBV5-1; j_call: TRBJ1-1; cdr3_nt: TGCGCCAGCAGCTTGGTCCCACAGCCCATGAACACTGAAGCTTTCTTT; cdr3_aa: CASSLVPQPMNTEAFF
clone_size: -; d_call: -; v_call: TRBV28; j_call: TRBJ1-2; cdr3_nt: TGTGCCAGCAGTTTTTTGGGGGAGTATGGCTACACCTTC; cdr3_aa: CASSFLGEYGYTF
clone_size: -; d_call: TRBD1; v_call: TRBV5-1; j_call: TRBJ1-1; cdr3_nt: TGCGCCAGCAGCTTGGTAGGGGCAGGGGGCCATACTGAAGCTTTCTTT; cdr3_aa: CASSLVGAGGHTEAFF
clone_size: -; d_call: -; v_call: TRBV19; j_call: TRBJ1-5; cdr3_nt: TGTGCCAGTAGGATAGGGGTCCGAAGCAATCAGCCCCAGCATTTT; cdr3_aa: CASRIGVRSNQPQHF
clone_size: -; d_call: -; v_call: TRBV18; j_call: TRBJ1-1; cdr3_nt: TGTGCCAGCTCACCCGTCGCAGGGGTAAACACTGAAGCTTTCTTT; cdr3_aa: CASSPVAGVNTEAFF
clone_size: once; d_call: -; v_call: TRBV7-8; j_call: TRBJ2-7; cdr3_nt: TGTGCCAGCAGCGCAGGGGTAGGGGCCCTGAATTCGGAGCAGTACTTC; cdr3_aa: CASSAGVGALNSEQYF
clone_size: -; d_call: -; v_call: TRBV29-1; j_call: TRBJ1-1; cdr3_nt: TGCAGCGTTCTCGCGGGCCGGGGGACTGAAGCTTTCTTT; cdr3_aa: CSVLAGRGTEAFF
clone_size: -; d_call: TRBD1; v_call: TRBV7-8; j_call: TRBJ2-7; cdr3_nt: TGTGCCAGCAGCTTACGGTCTGCAGGGGGATACGAGCAGTACTTC; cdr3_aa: CASSLRSAGGYEQYF
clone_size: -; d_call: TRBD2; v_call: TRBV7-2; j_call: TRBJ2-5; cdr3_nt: TGTGCCAGCAGCCCCGGACTAGCGGGGAAGGAGACCCAGTACTTC; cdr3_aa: CASSPGLAGKETQYF
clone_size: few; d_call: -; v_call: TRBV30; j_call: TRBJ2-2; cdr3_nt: TGTGCCTGGAGAGGGGCCGGGGAGCTGTTTTTT; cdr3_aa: CAWRGAGELFF
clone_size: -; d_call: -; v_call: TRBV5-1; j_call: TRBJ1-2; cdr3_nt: TGCGCCAGCAGCTCTAGAATAAAAGGGATGAATCGCTATGGCTACACCTTC; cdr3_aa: CASSSRIKGMNRYGYTF
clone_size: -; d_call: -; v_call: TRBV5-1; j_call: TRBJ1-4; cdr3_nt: TGCGCCAGCAGTTACTCCGGGGGGATTGATGAAAAACTGTTTTTT; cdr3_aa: CASSYSGGIDEKLFF
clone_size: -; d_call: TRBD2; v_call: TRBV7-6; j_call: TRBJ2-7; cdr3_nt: TGTGCCAGCAGCCCGGCTAGCGGGGGATCCAGCTCCTACGAGCAGTACTTC; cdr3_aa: CASSPASGGSSSYEQYF
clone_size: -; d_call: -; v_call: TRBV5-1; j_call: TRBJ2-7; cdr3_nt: TGCGCCAGCAGCCGAGGGATAATGTCCTACGAGCAGTACTTC; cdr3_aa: CASSRGIMSYEQYF
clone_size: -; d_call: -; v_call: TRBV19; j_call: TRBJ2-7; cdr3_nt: TGTGCCAGTAGTGGGTACGGTTCCTACGAGCAGTACTTC; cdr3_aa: CASSGYGSYEQYF
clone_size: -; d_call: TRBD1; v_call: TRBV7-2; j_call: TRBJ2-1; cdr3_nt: TGTGCCAGCAGCTTAGCTCAGGACAGGCGATATGAGCAGTTCTTC; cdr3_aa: CASSLAQDRRYEQFF
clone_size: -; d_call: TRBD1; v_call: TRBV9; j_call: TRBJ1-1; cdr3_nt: TGTGCCAGCAGCGACCCCCCGGGACAGGGTAAGAAAGGAACTGAAGCTTTCTTT; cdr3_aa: CASSDPPGQGKKGTEAFF
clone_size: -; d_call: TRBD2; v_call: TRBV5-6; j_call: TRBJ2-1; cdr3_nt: TGTGCCAGCAGCTATCGGGGGGGCTCCTACAATGAGCAGTTCTTC; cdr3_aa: CASSYRGGSYNEQFF